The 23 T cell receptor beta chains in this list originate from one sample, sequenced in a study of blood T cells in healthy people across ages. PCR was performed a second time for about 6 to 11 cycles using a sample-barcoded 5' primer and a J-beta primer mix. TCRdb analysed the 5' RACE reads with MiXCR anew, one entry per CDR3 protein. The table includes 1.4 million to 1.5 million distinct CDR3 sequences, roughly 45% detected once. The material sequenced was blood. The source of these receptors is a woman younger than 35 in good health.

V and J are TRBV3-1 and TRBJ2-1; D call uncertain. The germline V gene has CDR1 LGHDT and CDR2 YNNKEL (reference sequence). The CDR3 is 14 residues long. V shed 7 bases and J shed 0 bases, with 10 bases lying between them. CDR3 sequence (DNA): TGTGCCAGCAACTCTAGAAGCTCCTACAATGAGCAGTTCTTC. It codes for CASNSRSSYNEQFF.

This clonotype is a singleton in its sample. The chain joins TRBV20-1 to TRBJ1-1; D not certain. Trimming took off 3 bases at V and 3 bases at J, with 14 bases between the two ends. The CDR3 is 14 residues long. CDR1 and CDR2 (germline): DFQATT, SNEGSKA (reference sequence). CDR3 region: CSARSGEADTEAFF. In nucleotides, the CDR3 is TGCAGTGCTAGGTCCGGGGAGGCGGACACTGAAGCTTTCTTT.

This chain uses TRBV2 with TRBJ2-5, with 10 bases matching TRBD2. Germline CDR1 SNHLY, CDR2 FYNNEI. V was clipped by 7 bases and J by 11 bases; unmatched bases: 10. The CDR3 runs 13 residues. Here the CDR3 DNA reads TGTGCCAGCAAGGGACTAGCGTCGGATGAGCAGTACTTC. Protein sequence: CASKGLASDEQYF.

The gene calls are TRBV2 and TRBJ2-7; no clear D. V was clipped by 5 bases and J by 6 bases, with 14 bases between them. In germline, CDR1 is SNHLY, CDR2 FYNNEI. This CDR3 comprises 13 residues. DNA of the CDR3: TGTGCCAGCAGTTTGAGCCTTCCTGGCGAGCAGTACTTC. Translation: CASSLSLPGEQYF.

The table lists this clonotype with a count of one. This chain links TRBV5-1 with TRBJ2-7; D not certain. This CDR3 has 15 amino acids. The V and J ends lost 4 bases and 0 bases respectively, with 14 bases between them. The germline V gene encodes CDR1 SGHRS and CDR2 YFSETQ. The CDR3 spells CASSLDVLLSYEQYF. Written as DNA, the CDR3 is TGCGCCAGCAGCCTGGACGTCCTACTCTCCTACGAGCAGTACTTC.

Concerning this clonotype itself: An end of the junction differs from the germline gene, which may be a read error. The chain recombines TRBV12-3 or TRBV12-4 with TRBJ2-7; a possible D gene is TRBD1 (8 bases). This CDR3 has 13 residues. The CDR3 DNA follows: TGTACCAGCAGCATACAGGGGGGGTACGAGCAGTACTTC. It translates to CTSSIQGGYEQYF.

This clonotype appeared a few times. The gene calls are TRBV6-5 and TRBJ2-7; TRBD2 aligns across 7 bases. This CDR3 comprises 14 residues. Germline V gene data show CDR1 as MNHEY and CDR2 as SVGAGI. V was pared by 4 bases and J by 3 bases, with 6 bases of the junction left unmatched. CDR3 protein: CASSSVAGDYEQYF. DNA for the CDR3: TGTGCCAGCAGTTCTGTAGCGGGCGACTACGAGCAGTACTTC.

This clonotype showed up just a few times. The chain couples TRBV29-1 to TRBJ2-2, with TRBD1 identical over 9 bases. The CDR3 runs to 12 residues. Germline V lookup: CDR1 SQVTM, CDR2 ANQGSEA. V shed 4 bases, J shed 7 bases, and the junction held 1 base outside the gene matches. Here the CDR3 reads CSVGQGVGELFF. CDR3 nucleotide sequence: TGCAGCGTTGGACAGGGGGTCGGGGAGCTGTTTTTT.

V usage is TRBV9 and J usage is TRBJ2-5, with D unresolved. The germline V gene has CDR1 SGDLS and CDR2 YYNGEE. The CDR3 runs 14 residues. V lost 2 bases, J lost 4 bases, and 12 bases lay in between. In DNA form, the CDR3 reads TGTGCCAGCAGCGTGGGTGGTGACTCAGAGACCCAGTACTTC. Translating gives CASSVGGDSETQYF.

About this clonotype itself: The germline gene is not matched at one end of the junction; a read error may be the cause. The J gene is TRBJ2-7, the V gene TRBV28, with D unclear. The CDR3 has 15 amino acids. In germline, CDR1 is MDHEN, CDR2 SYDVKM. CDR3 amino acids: CASSPWGETTYGQYF. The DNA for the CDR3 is TGTGCCAGCAGCCCGTGGGGTGAGACGACCTACGGGCAGTACTTC.

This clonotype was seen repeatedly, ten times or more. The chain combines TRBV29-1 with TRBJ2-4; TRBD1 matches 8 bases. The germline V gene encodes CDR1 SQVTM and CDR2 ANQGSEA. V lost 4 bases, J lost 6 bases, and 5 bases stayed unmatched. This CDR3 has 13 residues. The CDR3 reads CSVGTGGGNIQYF. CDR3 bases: TGCAGCGTTGGTACAGGGGGAGGAAACATTCAGTACTTC. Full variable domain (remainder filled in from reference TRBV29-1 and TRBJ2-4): SAVISQKPSRDICQRGTSLTIQCQVDSQVTMMFWYRQQPGQSLTLIATANQGSEATYESGFVIDKFPISRPNLTFSTLTVSNMSPEDSSIYLCSVGTGGGNIQYFGAGTRLSVL.

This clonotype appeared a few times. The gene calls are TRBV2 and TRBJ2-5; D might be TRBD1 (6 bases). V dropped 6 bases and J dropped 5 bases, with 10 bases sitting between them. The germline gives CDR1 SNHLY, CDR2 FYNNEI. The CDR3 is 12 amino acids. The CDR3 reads CASSAGAETQYF. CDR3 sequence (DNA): TGTGCCAGCAGCGCAGGGGCGGAGACCCAGTACTTC.

CDR3 amino acids: CSARELYTEAFF. In DNA, the CDR3 is TGCAGTGCTAGGGAATTATACACTGAAGCTTTCTTT. The chain is built from TRBV20-1 and TRBJ1-1; no definite D call. This CDR3 has 12 amino acids. Per germline, CDR1 DFQATT and CDR2 SNEGSKA (reference sequence). The V gene lost 3 bases and the J gene lost 3 bases, with 8 bases spanning the gap.

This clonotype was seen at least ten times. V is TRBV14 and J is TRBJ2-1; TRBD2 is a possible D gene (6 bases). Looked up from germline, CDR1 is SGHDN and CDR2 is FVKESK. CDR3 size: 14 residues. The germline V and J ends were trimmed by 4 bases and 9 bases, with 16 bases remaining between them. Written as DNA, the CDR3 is TGTGCCAGCAGCCCCTCCCCGGGGGTAGGTGAGCAGTTCTTC. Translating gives CASSPSPGVGEQFF.

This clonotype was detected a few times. In nucleotides, the CDR3 is TGCAGCGCGGGGGCTACAGGGGTTAATGAAAAACTGTTTTTT. Its translation is CSAGATGVNEKLFF. The rearrangement uses TRBV29-1 and TRBJ1-4; 7 nucleotides match TRBD1. The V gene end was trimmed by 7 bases and the J gene end by 4 bases; junction bases not matched to a gene: 9. In germline, CDR1 is SQVTM, CDR2 ANQGSEA. This CDR3 has 14 amino acids.

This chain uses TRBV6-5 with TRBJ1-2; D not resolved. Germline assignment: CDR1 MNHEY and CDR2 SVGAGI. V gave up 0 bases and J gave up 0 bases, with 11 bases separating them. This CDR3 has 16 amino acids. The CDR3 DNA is TGTGCCAGCAGTTACTCCGTCCTAAAGGCTAACTATGGCTACACCTTC. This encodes CASSYSVLKANYGYTF.

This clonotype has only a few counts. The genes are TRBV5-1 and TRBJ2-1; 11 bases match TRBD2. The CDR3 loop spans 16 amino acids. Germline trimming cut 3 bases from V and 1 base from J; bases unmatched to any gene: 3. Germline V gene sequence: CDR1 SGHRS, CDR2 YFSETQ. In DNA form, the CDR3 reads TGCGCCAGCAGCTCAGTAGCGGGGGGGTCCTACAATGAGCAGTTCTTC. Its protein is CASSSVAGGSYNEQFF. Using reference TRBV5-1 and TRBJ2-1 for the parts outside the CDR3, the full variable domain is KAGVTQTPRYLIKTRGQQVTLSCSPISGHRSVSWYQQTPGQGLQFLFEYFSETQRNKGNFPGRFSGRQFSNSRSEMNVSTLELGDSALYLCASSSVAGGSYNEQFFGPGTRLTVL.

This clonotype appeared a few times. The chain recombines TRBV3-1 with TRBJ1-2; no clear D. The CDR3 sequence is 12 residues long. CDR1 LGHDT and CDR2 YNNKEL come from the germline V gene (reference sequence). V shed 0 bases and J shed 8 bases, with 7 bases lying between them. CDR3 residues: CASSQEGGGYTF. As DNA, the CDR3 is TGTGCCAGCAGCCAAGAGGGTGGCGGCTACACCTTC. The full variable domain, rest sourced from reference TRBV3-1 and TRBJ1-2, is DTAVSQTPKYLVTQMGNDKSIKCEQNLGHDTMYWYKQDSKKFLKIMFSYNNKELIINETVPNRFSPKSPDKAHLNLHINSLELGDSAVYFCASSQEGGGYTFGSGTRLTVV.

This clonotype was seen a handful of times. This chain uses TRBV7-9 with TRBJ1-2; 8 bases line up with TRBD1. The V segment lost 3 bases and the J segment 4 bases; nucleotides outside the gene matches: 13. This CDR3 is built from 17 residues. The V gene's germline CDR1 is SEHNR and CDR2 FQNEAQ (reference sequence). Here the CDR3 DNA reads TGTGCCAGCAGCTTGAACCGGGGGCCAGGGGGCATCTATGGCTACACCTTC. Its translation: CASSLNRGPGGIYGYTF.

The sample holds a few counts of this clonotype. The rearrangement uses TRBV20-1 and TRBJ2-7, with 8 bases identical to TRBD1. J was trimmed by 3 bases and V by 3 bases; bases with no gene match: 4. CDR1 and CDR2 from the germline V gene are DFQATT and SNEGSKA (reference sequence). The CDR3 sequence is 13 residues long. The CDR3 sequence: CSASDRGHYEQYF. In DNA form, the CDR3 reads TGCAGTGCTAGTGACAGGGGACACTACGAGCAGTACTTC.

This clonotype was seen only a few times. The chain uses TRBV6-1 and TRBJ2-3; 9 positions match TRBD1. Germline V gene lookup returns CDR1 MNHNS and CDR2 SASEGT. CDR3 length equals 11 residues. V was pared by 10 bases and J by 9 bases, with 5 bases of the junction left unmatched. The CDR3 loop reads CATGTGQTQYF. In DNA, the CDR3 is TGTGCCACCGGGACAGGGCAGACGCAGTATTTT.

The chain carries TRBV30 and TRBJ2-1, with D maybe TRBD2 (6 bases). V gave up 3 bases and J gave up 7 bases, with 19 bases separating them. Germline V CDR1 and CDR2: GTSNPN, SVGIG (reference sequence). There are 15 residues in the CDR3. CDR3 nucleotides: TGTGCCTGGAGGGGGGGACTGACCACGAAAAATGAGCAGTTCTTC. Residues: CAWRGGLTTKNEQFF.

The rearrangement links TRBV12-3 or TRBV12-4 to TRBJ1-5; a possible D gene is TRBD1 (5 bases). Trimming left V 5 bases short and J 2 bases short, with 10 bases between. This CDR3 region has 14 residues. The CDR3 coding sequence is TGTGCCAGCAGTCAAGACAGACGCAATCAGCCCCAGCATTTT. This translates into CASSQDRRNQPQHF.